Listed below are T cell receptor beta chains from one sample, sequenced in a study of blood T cell repertoires in COVID-19. Sequencing used immunoSEQ multiplex PCR; TCRdb keeps in-frame clones, though not all of them. The table lists approximately 130,000 clones, over 70% of them singletons. The sample consisted of peripheral blood. The source is a man at least 80 years old with active or convalescent COVID-19. Both conserved end residues are part of each CDR3. Each record gives: V gene, clone size, J gene, D gene, CDR3 protein, CDR3 DNA. D genes are given only for firm matches. Size tells how often a clone was seen (once, few, many) or the class of an expanded clone, and some rows leave it out.

v_call: TRBV5-1; clone_size: once; j_call: TRBJ2-3; d_call: -; cdr3_aa: CASSPARGTDTQYF; cdr3_nt: TGCGCCAGCAGCCCCGCGCGGGGCACAGATACGCAGTATTTT
v_call: TRBV19; clone_size: -; j_call: TRBJ1-6; d_call: -; cdr3_aa: CASIETRSYNSPLHF; cdr3_nt: TGTGCCAGTATAGAAACCCGCTCCTATAATTCACCCCTCCACTTT
v_call: TRBV5-1; clone_size: -; j_call: TRBJ2-7; d_call: -; cdr3_aa: CASSLNGEVGYEQYF; cdr3_nt: TGCGCCAGCAGCTTGAACGGGGAAGTCGGGTACGAGCAGTACTTC
v_call: TRBV5-4; clone_size: -; j_call: TRBJ1-2; d_call: -; cdr3_aa: CASSLAGNYGYTF; cdr3_nt: TGTGCCAGCAGCTTGGCGGGGAACTATGGCTACACCTTC
v_call: TRBV9; clone_size: -; j_call: TRBJ1-1; d_call: TRBD1; cdr3_aa: CASSVASGTGVGTEAFF; cdr3_nt: TGTGCCAGCAGCGTAGCCTCCGGGACAGGGGTTGGCACTGAAGCTTTCTTT
v_call: TRBV6-5; clone_size: -; j_call: TRBJ2-7; d_call: -; cdr3_aa: CASSYLHDGAYEQYF; cdr3_nt: TGTGCCAGCAGTTACCTTCACGACGGAGCCTACGAGCAGTACTTC
v_call: TRBV10-2; clone_size: once; j_call: TRBJ2-7; d_call: TRBD1; cdr3_aa: CASSETNRGSYEQYF; cdr3_nt: TGCGCCAGCAGTGAGACAAACAGGGGTTCCTACGAGCAGTACTTC
v_call: TRBV11-3; clone_size: -; j_call: TRBJ1-1; d_call: -; cdr3_aa: CASSVGLSTEAFF; cdr3_nt: TGTGCCAGCAGCGTAGGATTGAGCACTGAAGCTTTCTTT
v_call: TRBV11-2; clone_size: few; j_call: TRBJ2-6; d_call: TRBD1; cdr3_aa: CATRQGSGANVLTF; cdr3_nt: TGTGCCACCCGACAGGGCTCTGGGGCCAACGTCCTGACTTTC
v_call: TRBV3-1/TRBV3-2; clone_size: few; j_call: TRBJ1-2; d_call: -; cdr3_aa: CASSQEHVTPRQGYTF; cdr3_nt: TGTGCCAGCAGCCAAGAACACGTGACACCCCGTCAGGGCTACACCTTC
v_call: TRBV5-1; clone_size: -; j_call: TRBJ1-3; d_call: TRBD1; cdr3_aa: CASSPTGLSSGNTIYF; cdr3_nt: TGCGCCAGCAGTCCGACAGGGTTGAGCTCTGGAAACACCATATATTTT
v_call: TRBV11-2; clone_size: -; j_call: TRBJ2-5; d_call: -; cdr3_aa: CASSWAREAQYF; cdr3_nt: TGTGCCAGCAGCTGGGCCAGGGAGGCCCAGTACTTC
v_call: TRBV14; clone_size: -; j_call: TRBJ1-3; d_call: -; cdr3_aa: CASSQVRDTIYF; cdr3_nt: TGTGCCAGCAGCCAAGTCCGAGACACCATATATTTT
v_call: TRBV4-2; clone_size: once; j_call: TRBJ1-1; d_call: -; cdr3_aa: CASSQKGGSGDTEAFF; cdr3_nt: TGTGCCAGCAGCCAAAAGGGCGGGTCGGGGGACACTGAAGCTTTCTTT
v_call: TRBV7-3; clone_size: -; j_call: TRBJ2-3; d_call: -; cdr3_aa: CASSSSMEGANTDTQYF; cdr3_nt: TGTGCCAGCAGCTCCAGCATGGAGGGGGCTAACACAGATACGCAGTATTTT
v_call: TRBV18; clone_size: -; j_call: TRBJ1-2; d_call: TRBD1; cdr3_aa: CASSSKRQEADRGYGYTF; cdr3_nt: TGTGCCAGCTCATCCAAAAGGCAGGAGGCGGACAGGGGTTATGGCTACACCTTC
v_call: TRBV5-1; clone_size: -; j_call: TRBJ1-1; d_call: -; cdr3_aa: CASSLQGDTEAFF; cdr3_nt: TGCGCCAGCAGCTTGCAAGGGGACACTGAAGCTTTCTTT
v_call: TRBV6-2/TRBV6-3; clone_size: -; j_call: TRBJ2-7; d_call: -; cdr3_aa: CASSSPLEQYF; cdr3_nt: TGTGCCAGCAGTTCCCCCCTGGAGCAGTACTTC
v_call: TRBV18; clone_size: -; j_call: TRBJ1-1; d_call: -; cdr3_aa: CASSLRQGNWNTEAFF; cdr3_nt: TGTGCCAGCTCCCTCCGGCAGGGGAATTGGAACACTGAAGCTTTCTTT
v_call: TRBV7-2; clone_size: few; j_call: TRBJ1-6; d_call: TRBD1; cdr3_aa: CASSPGQGNSPLHF; cdr3_nt: TGTGCCAGCAGTCCAGGACAGGGTAATTCACCCCTCCACTTT
v_call: TRBV3-1/TRBV3-2; clone_size: once; j_call: TRBJ1-5; d_call: -; cdr3_aa: CASSRTLGGSNQPQHF; cdr3_nt: TGTGCCAGCAGCCGAACCCTTGGAGGGAGCAATCAGCCCCAGCATTTT
v_call: TRBV7-9; clone_size: once; j_call: TRBJ2-5; d_call: -; cdr3_aa: CASSLNPSDETQYF; cdr3_nt: TGTGCCAGCAGCTTAAATCCGTCAGATGAGACCCAGTACTTC
v_call: TRBV10-3; clone_size: -; j_call: TRBJ1-5; d_call: -; cdr3_aa: CAISDGQFYSNQPQHF; cdr3_nt: TGTGCCATCAGTGATGGACAGTTTTATAGCAATCAGCCCCAGCATTTT